The clone carrying this TCR beta chain was counted at least ten times. This entry comes from a study of T cells in Graves' hyperthyroidism and ophthalmopathy. The V end lost 1 base, the J end lost 11 bases, and 11 bases lay between the germline ends. The CDR3 covers 12 residues. In germline, CDR1 is LGHDT, CDR2 YNNKEL (reference sequence). Researchers defined stable Graves' hyperthyroidism as no ophthalmopathy progression within 18 months. The investigators amplified TCR beta CDR3 regions from RNA transcripts. First-round RT-PCR of the TCR CDR3 relied on the HTBI primer set. TCRdb redid the calling of the multiplex PCR reads with MiXCR, one entry per CDR3 protein. Here the sample spans approximately 640,000 distinct CDR3 sequences, 17% being singletons.

The chain joins TRBV3-1 to TRBJ1-1, with a tentative D call TRBD1 (5 bases). Material for sequencing was blood. This receptor was identified in a man in his fifties or sixties with Graves' hyperthyroidism. CDR3 amino acids: CASSQGDWKAFF. The CDR3 DNA is TGTGCCAGCAGCCAAGGGGACTGGAAGGCTTTCTTT.